Listed below are T cell receptor beta chains from one sample, sequenced in a study of a mutant IDH1 vaccine in newly diagnosed glioma. Profiled with immunoSEQ multiplex PCR; TCRdb holds only in-frame clones, not every one. The table includes under 80,000 clones, approximately 86% detected once. The sample here was PBMCs, taken from a glioma patient treated with radiotherapy, temozolomide or both. Receptors originate from a man aged 25-40 years with glioma. CDR3s include the opening cysteine and the closing phenylalanine or tryptophan. D genes are given only for firm matches. A row's size may be missing; if present it is once, few, many or a size class.

J gene | clone size | V gene | D gene | CDR3 DNA | CDR3 protein
TRBJ2-2 | . | TRBV5-4 | . | TGTGCCAGCAGCCCTTGGGGTGCCGGGGTGAGGGCCTCCGGGGAGCTGTTTTTT | CASSPWGAGVRASGELFF
TRBJ2-7 | . | TRBV4-1 | TRBD1 | TGCGCCAGCAGCCAAGAGGTTTTGCGGGACAGGGACCGCGAGCAGTACTTC | CASSQEVLRDRDREQYF
TRBJ2-2 | . | TRBV4-3 | . | TGCGCCAGCAGCGCACCACCCTGGGGCACCGGGGAGCTGTTTTTT | CASSAPPWGTGELFF
TRBJ2-1 | . | TRBV11-2 | . | TGTGCCAGCAGCCCGGAAAGGTCCTACAATGAGCAGTTCTTC | CASSPERSYNEQFF
TRBJ2-7 | once | TRBV5-1 | . | TGCGCCAGCAGCTTGAATATGGCCGAGCAGTACTTC | CASSLNMAEQYF
TRBJ2-1 | once | TRBV5-4 | TRBD1 | TGTGCCAGCAGCTTGGAAAGACAGGGGGGAAATGAGCAGTTCTTC | CASSLERQGGNEQFF
TRBJ2-1 | . | TRBV6-5 | TRBD2 | TGTGCCAGCAGTTACCAGGCGGGGGGGCCCCATGAGCAGTTCTTC | CASSYQAGGPHEQFF
TRBJ2-2 | . | TRBV29-1 | TRBD1 | TGCAGCGCCGACACCGGGACAGCAAACACCGGGGAGCTGTTTTTT | CSADTGTANTGELFF
TRBJ1-2 | . | TRBV28 | . | TGTGCCAGCAGTGTTCCCGGCGTGGGCTATGGCTACACCTTC | CASSVPGVGYGYTF
TRBJ1-5 | . | TRBV1 | . | TGCACCAGCAGCCTCAAGGGGGGCAGTTCCCTTCAGCCCCAGCATTTT | CTSSLKGGSSLQPQHF
TRBJ1-5 | . | TRBV10-2 | . | TGCGCCAGCAGTGAATTGCAGGGGACCTCTTATAGCAATCAGCCCCAGCATTTT | CASSELQGTSYSNQPQHF
TRBJ1-5 | few | TRBV19 | . | TGTGCCAGTAGTATCCGGGAAGGGCCCCAGCATTTT | CASSIREGPQHF
TRBJ2-3 | once | TRBV7-2 | TRBD1 | TGTGCCAGCAGCCTACAGGGGTTTAGCACAGATACGCAGTATTTT | CASSLQGFSTDTQYF
TRBJ2-7 | . | TRBV5-4 | TRBD2 | TGTGCCAGCAGCTTGGGGCTAGCGGGAGACGAGCAGTACTTC | CASSLGLAGDEQYF
TRBJ1-5 | few | TRBV29-1 | . | TGCAGCGTTACAGCGGACAGTCCCAATCAGCCCCAGCATTTT | CSVTADSPNQPQHF
TRBJ2-2 | . | TRBV5-1 | TRBD1 | TGCGCCAGCAGCTTAACAGGGGGCACCGGGGAGCTGTTTTTT | CASSLTGGTGELFF